What follows are 5 T cell receptor beta chains derived from one specimen sequenced in a study of beta chain features in type 1 diabetes. The study, taken as a whole, reports: Shortening of TCRB CDR3s, moderate but significant, appeared in all four CD4+ subsets of Type 1 diabetes patients.

These receptors have no identified antigens. The whole isolated RNA underwent reverse transcription, so sequencing captured expressed TCRB transcripts. Profiling relied on immunoSEQ multiplex PCR, and the TCRdb table lists in-frame clones only, not all of them. Of 300,000 to 400,000 clones detected, roughly 13% appear once; the ten largest clones hold roughly 0.015%. Sequencing used naive CD4+ T cells from blood. These receptors were obtained from a woman aged 18-29 years with type 1 diabetes.

This clone was seen only a few times. The chain combines TRBV4-3 with TRBJ1-4, with 7 bases identical to TRBD1. The CDR3 contains 16 residues. CDR1 is LGHNA and CDR2 is YSLEER in the germline V gene. Trimming at V came to 4 bases and at J to 4 bases, leaving 9 bases not matched to a gene. The CDR3: CASSPRRDSSNEKLFF. The CDR3 region has the DNA TGCGCCAGCAGCCCAAGACGGGACAGCAGTAATGAAAAACTGTTTTTT.

The genes are TRBV7-2 and TRBJ2-7; tentative D call: TRBD1 (7 bases). The CDR3 extends over 13 amino acids. Germline values: CDR1 SGHTA, CDR2 FQGNSA. V dropped 2 bases and J dropped 7 bases, with 12 bases sitting between them. DNA of the CDR3: TGTGCCAGCAGCTTAAACAGGGGAGGAGAGCAGTACTTC. Translated, it gives CASSLNRGGEQYF.

The chain has TRBV4-1 and TRBJ2-1; D unresolved. V lost 2 bases to trimming and J lost 8 bases, with 13 bases between them. This CDR3 contains 14 residues. Per germline, CDR1 MGHRA and CDR2 YSYEKL. CDR3 bases: TGCGCCAGCAGCCAACCTCCGTCGTTCGATGAGCAGTTCTTC. As protein: CASSQPPSFDEQFF.

The chain has TRBV6-6 and TRBJ1-2; TRBD1 aligns across 7 bases. The junction had 3 bases not matched to a gene; V was cut back by 10 bases and J by 4 bases. The CDR3 covers 11 residues. Germline lookup yields CDR1 MNHNY and CDR2 SVGAGI (reference sequence). The CDR3 nucleotides read TGTGCCACCCGGGACAGCTATGGCTACACCTTC. Translation gives CATRDSYGYTF.

V is TRBV18 and J is TRBJ1-1; D not certain. Trimming pared 2 bases from V and 0 bases from J, leaving 7 bases between. This CDR3 spans 14 amino acids. CDR1 and CDR2 from the germline V gene are KGHSH and LQKENI. In nucleotides, the CDR3 is TGTGCCAGCTCACCATCAGGAATGAACACTGAAGCTTTCTTT. It codes for CASSPSGMNTEAFF. Full variable domain (remainder filled in from reference TRBV18 and TRBJ1-1): NAGVMQNPRHLVRRRGQEARLRCSPMKGHSHVYWYRQLPEEGLKFMVYLQKENIIDESGMPKERFSAEFPKEGPSILRIQQVVRGDSAAYFCASSPSGMNTEAFFGQGTRLTVV.